One sample yielded the 20 T cell receptor beta chains listed below, sequenced in a study of cytomegalovirus exposure and HLA in healthy donors. The PCR ran on 60 Vbeta and 13 Jbeta primers. Some clones are missing from TCRdb's copy, which holds only in-frame ones; the method was immunoSEQ multiplex PCR. Among 160,000 or so clones listed, 78% were seen once. Sequencing was carried out using PBMCs. These receptors came from a woman in her thirties or forties in good health and CMV-seronegative.

The chain is built from TRBV6-1 and TRBJ2-7, with 11 bases fitting TRBD2. J gave up 3 bases and V 5 bases, and 6 bases lay outside the gene matches. The CDR3 has 15 residues. The germline V gene encodes CDR1 MNHNS and CDR2 SASEGT. The CDR3 sequence is CASSFLSGGVYEQYF. CDR3 in DNA: TGTGCCAGCAGTTTCCTTAGCGGGGGGGTCTACGAGCAGTACTTC.

CDR3 protein: CASSLGQGSFSGNTIYF. The CDR3 DNA follows: TGCGCCAGCAGCTTGGGACAGGGTAGTTTCTCTGGAAACACCATATATTTT. The chain carries TRBV5-1 and TRBJ1-3; 7 bases are shared with TRBD1. The CDR3 spans 17 residues. V dropped 0 bases and J dropped 0; count of bases not matched to a gene: 6. The germline V gene encodes CDR1 SGHRS and CDR2 YFSETQ.

This chain links TRBV6-6 with TRBJ2-2; no definite D call. CDR1 is MNHNY, CDR2 SVGAGI, per germline (reference sequence). This CDR3 region has 14 residues. V lost 6 bases and J 3 bases, leaving 11 bases between the germline ends. CDR3 region: CASSMLPDTGELFF. The CDR3 bases are TGTGCCAGCAGCATGCTACCGGACACCGGGGAGCTGTTTTTT.

This chain uses TRBV19 with TRBJ2-5; D remains unclear. The CDR3 is 10 amino acids. V was cut by 10 bases and J by 4 bases, with 7 bases left in between. The germline V gene encodes CDR1 LNHDA and CDR2 SQIVND (reference sequence). CDR3 region: CATGSETQYF. The DNA for the CDR3 is TGTGCCACCGGGTCAGAGACCCAGTACTTC. Together with reference TRBV19 and TRBJ2-5, the CDR3 gives the full variable domain: DGGITQSPKYLFRKEGQNVTLSCEQNLNHDAMYWYRQDPGQGLRLIYYSQIVNDFQKGDIAEGYSVSREKKESFPLTVTSAQKNPTAFYLCATGSETQYFGPGTRLLVL.

The J gene is TRBJ2-1, the V gene TRBV5-6; 10 bases align to TRBD1. After removal of 4 bases from V and 9 bases from J, the junction contained 4 bases not matched to a gene. Germline loops: CDR1 SGHDT, CDR2 YYEEEE. This CDR3 is 13 amino acids long. CDR3 in amino acids: CASSGTGEVEQFF. DNA for the CDR3: TGTGCCAGCAGCGGGACAGGGGAGGTTGAGCAGTTCTTC.

The rearrangement links TRBV18 to TRBJ2-5; tentative D call: TRBD2 (6 bases). Trimming shortened V by 0 bases and J by 0 bases, and 11 bases separated the two germline ends. From germline, CDR1 is KGHSH and CDR2 LQKENI. This CDR3 is built from 16 residues. This chain's CDR3 is CASSPPLAANQETQYF. CDR3 nucleotides: TGTGCCAGCTCACCACCGTTAGCGGCTAACCAAGAGACCCAGTACTTC.

The sample holds a few counts of this clone. V usage is TRBV5-6 and J usage is TRBJ2-3; maybe TRBD1 (6 bases). This CDR3 comprises 14 residues. The V gene's germline CDR1 is SGHDT and CDR2 YYEEEE. V was shortened by 0 bases and J by 2 bases, with 7 bases between the two germline ends. CDR3 sequence (DNA): TGTGCCAGCAGCTTGGGACAGGCCACAGATACGCAGTATTTT. The encoded protein is CASSLGQATDTQYF.

V gene TRBV18 combines with J gene TRBJ2-2; 8 positions match TRBD2. The ends lost 2 bases at V and 1 base at J; junction bases unmatched: 3. The CDR3 loop spans 16 amino acids. Germline assignment: CDR1 KGHSH and CDR2 LQKENI. The CDR3 coding sequence is TGTGCCAGCTCACCATTAGGGACTAGGAACACCGGGGAGCTGTTTTTT. Amino acids: CASSPLGTRNTGELFF.

The chain couples TRBV4-1 to TRBJ2-5, with 9 bases aligning to TRBD2. This CDR3 comprises 17 residues. CDR1 and CDR2 (germline): MGHRA, YSYEKL. Trimming removed 5 bases from V and 11 bases from J; junction bases left unmatched: 21. The CDR3 sequence: CASSYVDLGLASREQYF. CDR3 nucleotides: TGCGCCAGCAGCTACGTTGATTTGGGACTAGCCTCACGAGAGCAGTACTTC.

Only one count was recorded for this clone. This chain uses TRBV5-4 with TRBJ2-5, with 8 positions matching TRBD2. CDR3 length: 13 amino acids. V lost 4 bases and J lost 5; bases outside the gene matches: 4. CDR1 and CDR2 from the germline V gene are SGHNT and YYREEE (reference sequence). CDR3 in amino acids: CASSLPGGETQYF. DNA for the CDR3: TGTGCCAGCAGCCTGCCGGGAGGGGAGACCCAGTACTTC. Together with reference TRBV5-4 and TRBJ2-5, the CDR3 gives the full variable domain: ETGVTQSPTHLIKTRGQQVTLRCSSQSGHNTVSWYQQALGQGPQFIFQYYREEENGRGNFPPRFSGLQFPNYSSELNVNALELDDSALYLCASSLPGGETQYFGPGTRLLVL.

The sample holds a few counts of this clone. The chain employs TRBV5-5 and TRBJ2-2, with D perhaps matching TRBD1 (6 bases). V gave up 2 bases and J gave up 2 bases, with 10 bases separating them. Germline V gives CDR1 SGHKS, CDR2 YYEKEE (reference sequence). The CDR3 loop spans 15 amino acids. The CDR3 here is CASSFGQSNTGELFF. The CDR3 region has the DNA TGTGCCAGCAGCTTCGGACAGTCAAACACCGGGGAGCTGTTTTTT.

V gene TRBV6-1 combines with J gene TRBJ1-2; D ambiguous. CDR3 length: 13 residues. The V gene lost 2 bases and the J gene lost 4 bases, with 8 bases spanning the gap. Looked up from germline, CDR1 is MNHNS and CDR2 is SASEGT. The CDR3 DNA sequence: TGTGCCAGCAGTGAAAGGGAGAGCTATGGCTACACCTTC. Protein sequence: CASSERESYGYTF.

This clone was seen a handful of times. The chain couples TRBV7-9 to TRBJ2-1; 7 bases line up with TRBD1. CDR1 is SEHNR and CDR2 is FQNEAQ in the germline V gene (reference sequence). The junction had 15 bases not matched to a gene; V was cut back by 2 bases and J by 8 bases. The CDR3 is 17 residues long. The CDR3 DNA sequence: TGTGCCAGCAGCTTATTTGGGTACGGGCAGGGGGTCGATGAGCAGTTCTTC. Translating gives CASSLFGYGQGVDEQFF.

About this clone: Other nucleotide sequences from this sample produce the same CDR3. The rearrangement links TRBV28 to TRBJ1-1; 8 positions agree with TRBD1. The junction had 6 bases not matched to a gene; V was cut back by 9 bases and J by 0 bases. This CDR3 contains 14 residues. Looked up from germline, CDR1 is MDHEN and CDR2 is SYDVKM. CDR3 sequence reads: CASRPGQVNTEAFF. The CDR3 nucleotides read TGTGCCAGTCGACCGGGACAGGTGAACACTGAAGCTTTCTTT.

The chain recombines TRBV6-5 with TRBJ2-5; maybe TRBD1 (6 bases). The J call is in doubt because the DNA end fits TRBJ2-7 better. The CDR3 is made up of 13 amino acids. Looked up from germline, CDR1 is MNHEY and CDR2 is SVGAGI. This CDR3 is CASGRGRGYEQYF. In DNA form, the CDR3 reads TGTGCCAGCGGCAGGGGACGAGGATACGAGCAGTACTTC.

On this clone itself: At one of its ends the junction is not consistent with the germline gene, which may arise from a read error. The chain combines TRBV7-2 with TRBJ2-1; 10 positions agree with TRBD2. Germline loops: CDR1 SGHTA, CDR2 FQGNSA. The CDR3 contains 17 residues. In nucleotides, the CDR3 is TGTGCCGGCAGCTTAGCGTCAAGCGGGGGGGCCTACAATGAGCAGTTCTTC. Amino acids: CAGSLASSGGAYNEQFF.

The chain recombines TRBV5-6 with TRBJ2-7, with D perhaps TRBD1 (6 bases). The CDR3 extends over 13 amino acids. V gave up 3 bases and J gave up 3 bases, with 10 bases separating them. CDR1 is SGHDT and CDR2 is YYEEEE in the germline V gene. The CDR3 region is CASSSQGLYEQYF. The CDR3 DNA reads TGTGCCAGCAGCTCACAGGGTCTCTACGAGCAGTACTTC.

The rearrangement links TRBV2 to TRBJ2-7, with 8 bases aligning to TRBD2. J lost 5 bases, V lost 6 bases, and 12 bases had no gene match. CDR3 length: 15 residues. CDR1 is SNHLY and CDR2 is FYNNEI in the germline V gene. CDR3 sequence: CASSEYSGTLDEQYF. The CDR3 DNA sequence: TGTGCCAGCAGCGAATATAGCGGGACTCTTGACGAGCAGTACTTC.

This clone showed up just a few times. The V gene is TRBV19, the J gene TRBJ1-1; D is perhaps TRBD1 (6 bases). Germline V gives CDR1 LNHDA, CDR2 SQIVND (reference sequence). CDR3 length: 14 amino acids. With 1 base removed from V and 5 bases from J, the gap between germline ends came to 11 bases. The CDR3 sequence: CASSIARGATEAFF. CDR3 nucleotides: TGTGCCAGTAGTATAGCCAGGGGCGCGACTGAAGCTTTCTTT. The variable domain in full, completed from reference TRBV19 and TRBJ1-1, reads DGGITQSPKYLFRKEGQNVTLSCEQNLNHDAMYWYRQDPGQGLRLIYYSQIVNDFQKGDIAEGYSVSREKKESFPLTVTSAQKNPTAFYLCASSIARGATEAFFGQGTRLTVV.

The CDR3 loop reads CASSYSYSGSTEAFF. DNA for the CDR3: TGTGCCAGCAGTTACTCCTACTCAGGCTCCACTGAAGCTTTCTTT. The chain uses TRBV6-5 and TRBJ1-1, with D uncertain. V lost 0 bases to trimming and J lost 4 bases, with 12 bases between them. The CDR3 runs 15 residues. From germline, CDR1 is MNHEY and CDR2 SVGAGI.